This paragraph covers one T cell receptor beta chain sequence. PCR employed 60 Vbeta and 13 Jbeta primers. TCRdb's table, derived via immunoSEQ multiplex PCR, lists solely in-frame clones and lacks some. The sample holds some 170,000 clones, roughly 87% seen once. This sample was taken from a study of cytomegalovirus exposure and HLA in healthy donors. The CDR3 sequence is 14 residues long. Germline CDR1 and CDR2: MNHEY and SVGAGI. With 6 bases removed from V and 6 bases from J, the gap between germline ends came to 18 bases. This TCR came from a young woman in good health and CMV-seronegative. The chain carries TRBV6-5 and TRBJ2-7; the D gene is possibly TRBD1 (6 bases). What was sequenced was PBMCs. Here the CDR3 DNA reads TGTGCCAGCAGCTCTGGACAGACTCGTGGCGAGCAGTACTTC. Protein product: CASSSGQTRGEQYF.